This T cell receptor beta chain was recorded in a study of cytomegalovirus exposure and HLA in healthy donors. Nominal health characterized the donors when sampled, though unrecorded immune exposures were likely. Primers included in the PCR were 60 Vbeta and 13 Jbeta primers. Only in-frame clones appear in the TCRdb table, and some are missing; sequencing was by immunoSEQ multiplex PCR. The repertoire holds approximately 130,000 clones, under 85% seen once, with under 3.5% in the top ten. This TCR was recovered from a man younger than 40 in good health and CMV-seronegative. The sample consisted of PBMCs.

CDR3 bases: TGTGCCAGCAGCTTAGTTCCGCAGGGGAACACCGGGGAGCTGTTTTTT. Its protein is CASSLVPQGNTGELFF. V is TRBV7-8 and J is TRBJ2-2; maybe TRBD1 (5 bases). V was trimmed by 1 base and J by 1 base, leaving 10 bases between them. The germline V gene encodes CDR1 SGHVS and CDR2 FQNEAQ. CDR3 length: 16 residues.